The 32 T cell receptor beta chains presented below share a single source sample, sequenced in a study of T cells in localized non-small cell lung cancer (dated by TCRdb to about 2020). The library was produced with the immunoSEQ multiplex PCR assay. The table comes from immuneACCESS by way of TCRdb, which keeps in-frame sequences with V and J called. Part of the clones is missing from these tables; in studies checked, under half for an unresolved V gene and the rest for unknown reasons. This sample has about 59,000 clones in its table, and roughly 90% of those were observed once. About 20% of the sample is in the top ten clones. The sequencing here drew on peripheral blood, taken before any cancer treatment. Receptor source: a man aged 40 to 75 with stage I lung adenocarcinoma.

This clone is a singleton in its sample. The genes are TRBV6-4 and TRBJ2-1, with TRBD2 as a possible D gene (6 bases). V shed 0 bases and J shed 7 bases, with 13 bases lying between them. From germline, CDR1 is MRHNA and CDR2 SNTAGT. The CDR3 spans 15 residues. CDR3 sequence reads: CASSDSRGRINEQFF. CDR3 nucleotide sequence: TGTGCCAGCAGTGACTCCCGAGGGAGGATAAATGAGCAGTTCTTC.

The CDR3 DNA follows: TGTGCCAGCAGCACCGGGACAGGGGGCGGCATCTATGGCTACACCTTC. Its translation is CASSTGTGGGIYGYTF. The V and J genes are TRBV28 and TRBJ1-2, with TRBD1 identical over 12 bases. With 6 bases clipped from V and 4 bases from J, the junction kept 9 bases outside the gene matches. CDR3 size: 16 residues. Germline-derived CDR1 and CDR2 are MDHEN and SYDVKM.

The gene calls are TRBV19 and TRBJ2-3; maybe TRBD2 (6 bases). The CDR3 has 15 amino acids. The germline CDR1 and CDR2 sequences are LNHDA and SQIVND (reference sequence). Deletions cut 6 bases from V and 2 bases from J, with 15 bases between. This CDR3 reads CASSSYRDSTDTQYF. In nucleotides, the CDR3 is TGTGCCAGTAGCTCATACCGGGACTCCACAGATACGCAGTATTTT.

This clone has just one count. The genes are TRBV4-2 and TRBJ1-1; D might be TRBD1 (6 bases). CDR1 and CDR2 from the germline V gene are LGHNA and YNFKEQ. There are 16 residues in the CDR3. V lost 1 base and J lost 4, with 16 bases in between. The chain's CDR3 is CASSQGAQGRGTEAFF. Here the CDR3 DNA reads TGTGCCAGCAGCCAAGGGGCACAGGGCCGAGGCACTGAAGCTTTCTTT.

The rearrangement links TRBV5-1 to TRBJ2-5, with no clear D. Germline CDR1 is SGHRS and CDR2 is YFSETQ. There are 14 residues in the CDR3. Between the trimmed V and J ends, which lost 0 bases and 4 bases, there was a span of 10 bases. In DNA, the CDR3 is TGCGCCAGCAGCTTGGCCATGGGGTCAGAGACCCAGTACTTC. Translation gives CASSLAMGSETQYF.

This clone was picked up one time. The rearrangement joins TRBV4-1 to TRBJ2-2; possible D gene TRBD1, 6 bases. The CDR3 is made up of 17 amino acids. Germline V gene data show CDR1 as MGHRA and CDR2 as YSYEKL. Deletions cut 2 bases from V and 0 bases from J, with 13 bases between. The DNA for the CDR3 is TGCGCCAGCAGCCAATCAGGGGTCGGGGCGAACACCGGGGAGCTGTTTTTT. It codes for CASSQSGVGANTGELFF.

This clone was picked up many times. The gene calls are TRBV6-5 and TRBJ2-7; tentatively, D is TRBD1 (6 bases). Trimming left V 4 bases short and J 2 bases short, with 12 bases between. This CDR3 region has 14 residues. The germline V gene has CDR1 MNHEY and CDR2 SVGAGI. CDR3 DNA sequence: TGTGCCAGCAGTTCTTGGACAGACCCCTACGAGCAGTACTTC. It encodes CASSSWTDPYEQYF.

The CDR3 DNA reads as TGTGCCAGCTCACCTCGGGAAAACTATGGCTACACCTTC. Amino acid sequence: CASSPRENYGYTF. V usage is TRBV18 and J usage is TRBJ1-2, with D hard to call. This CDR3 region has 13 residues. CDR1 is KGHSH, CDR2 LQKENI, per germline. V lost 3 bases and J lost 2, with 7 bases in between.

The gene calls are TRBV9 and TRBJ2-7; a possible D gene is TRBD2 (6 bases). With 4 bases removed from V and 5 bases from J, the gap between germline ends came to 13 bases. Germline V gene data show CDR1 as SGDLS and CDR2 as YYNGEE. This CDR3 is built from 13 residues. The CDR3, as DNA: TGTGCCAGCAGCCCAGGACTAAGGAACGAGCAGTACTTC. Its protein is CASSPGLRNEQYF.

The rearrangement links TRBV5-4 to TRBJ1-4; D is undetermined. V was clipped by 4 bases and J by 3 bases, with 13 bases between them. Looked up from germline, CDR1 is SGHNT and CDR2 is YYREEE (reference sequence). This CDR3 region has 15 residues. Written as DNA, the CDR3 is TGTGCCAGCAGCATCAAGTGGGCAGCTAATGAAAAACTGTTTTTT. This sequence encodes CASSIKWAANEKLFF.

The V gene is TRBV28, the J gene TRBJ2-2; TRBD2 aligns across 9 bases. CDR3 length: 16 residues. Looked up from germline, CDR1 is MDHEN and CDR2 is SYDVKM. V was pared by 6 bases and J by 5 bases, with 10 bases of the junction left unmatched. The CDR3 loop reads CASSLWRGGLTGELFF. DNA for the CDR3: TGTGCCAGCAGCCTCTGGCGGGGGGGGCTAACCGGGGAGCTGTTTTTT. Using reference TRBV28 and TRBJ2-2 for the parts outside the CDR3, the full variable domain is DVKVTQSSRYLVKRTGEKVFLECVQDMDHENMFWYRQDPGLGLRLIYFSYDVKMKEKGDIPEGYSVSREKKERFSLILESASTNQTSMYLCASSLWRGGLTGELFFGEGSRLTVL.

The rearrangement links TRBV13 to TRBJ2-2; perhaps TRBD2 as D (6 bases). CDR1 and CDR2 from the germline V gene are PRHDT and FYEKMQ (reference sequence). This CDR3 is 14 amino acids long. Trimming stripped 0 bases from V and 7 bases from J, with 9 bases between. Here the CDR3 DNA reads TGTGCCAGCAGCTTAGGCCTCGGGGGCGGGGAGCTGTTTTTT. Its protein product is CASSLGLGGGELFF.

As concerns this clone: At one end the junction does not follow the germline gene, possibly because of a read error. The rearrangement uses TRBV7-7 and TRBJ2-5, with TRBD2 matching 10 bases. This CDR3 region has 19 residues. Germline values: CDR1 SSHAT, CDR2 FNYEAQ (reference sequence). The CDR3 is CASSLDVGGTAGGRETQYF. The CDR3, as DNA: TGTGCTAGCAGCTTAGATGTTGGAGGAACAGCGGGAGGGCGCGAGACCCAGTACTTC.

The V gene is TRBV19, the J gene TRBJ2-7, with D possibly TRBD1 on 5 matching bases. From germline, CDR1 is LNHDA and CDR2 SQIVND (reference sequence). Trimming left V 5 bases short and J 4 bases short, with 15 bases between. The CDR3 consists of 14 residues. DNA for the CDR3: TGTGCCAGTAGTCGAGAGAAGGGGCTGTACGAGCAGTACTTC. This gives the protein CASSREKGLYEQYF. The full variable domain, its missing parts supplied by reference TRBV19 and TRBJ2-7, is DGGITQSPKYLFRKEGQNVTLSCEQNLNHDAMYWYRQDPGQGLRLIYYSQIVNDFQKGDIAEGYSVSREKKESFPLTVTSAQKNPTAFYLCASSREKGLYEQYFGPGTRLTVT.

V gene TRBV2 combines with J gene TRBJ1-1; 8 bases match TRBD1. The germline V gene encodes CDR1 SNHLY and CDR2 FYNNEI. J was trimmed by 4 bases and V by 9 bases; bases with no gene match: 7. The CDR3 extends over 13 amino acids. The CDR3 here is CASSGGAGTEAFF. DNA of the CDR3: TGTGCCAGTTCAGGGGGCGCGGGCACTGAAGCTTTCTTT.

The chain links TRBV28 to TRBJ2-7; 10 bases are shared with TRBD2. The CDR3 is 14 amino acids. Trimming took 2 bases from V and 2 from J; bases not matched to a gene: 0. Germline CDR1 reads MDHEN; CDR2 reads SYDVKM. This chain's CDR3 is CASSLLAGAYEQYF. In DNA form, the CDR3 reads TGTGCCAGCAGTTTACTAGCGGGGGCCTACGAGCAGTACTTC. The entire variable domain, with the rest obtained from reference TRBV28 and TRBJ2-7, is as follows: DVKVTQSSRYLVKRTGEKVFLECVQDMDHENMFWYRQDPGLGLRLIYFSYDVKMKEKGDIPEGYSVSREKKERFSLILESASTNQTSMYLCASSLLAGAYEQYFGPGTRLTVT.

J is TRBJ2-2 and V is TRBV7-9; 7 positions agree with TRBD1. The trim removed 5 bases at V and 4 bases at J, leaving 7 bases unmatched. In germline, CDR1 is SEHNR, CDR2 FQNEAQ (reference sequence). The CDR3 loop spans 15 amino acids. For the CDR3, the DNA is TGTGCCAGCAGCGATAGGGGACAGATCACCGGGGAGCTGTTTTTT. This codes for CASSDRGQITGELFF. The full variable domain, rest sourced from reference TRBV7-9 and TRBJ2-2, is DTGVSQNPRHKITKRGQNVTFRCDPISEHNRLYWYRQTLGQGPEFLTYFQNEAQLEKSRLLSDRFSAERPKGSFSTLEIQRTEQGDSAMYLCASSDRGQITGELFFGEGSRLTVL.

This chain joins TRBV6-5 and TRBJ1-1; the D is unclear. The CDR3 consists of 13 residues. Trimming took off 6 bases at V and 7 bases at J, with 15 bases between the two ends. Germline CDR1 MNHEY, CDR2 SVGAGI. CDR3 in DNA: TGTGCCAGCAGGCTAGCCCACGCGCTTGAAGCTTTCTTT. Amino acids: CASRLAHALEAFF.

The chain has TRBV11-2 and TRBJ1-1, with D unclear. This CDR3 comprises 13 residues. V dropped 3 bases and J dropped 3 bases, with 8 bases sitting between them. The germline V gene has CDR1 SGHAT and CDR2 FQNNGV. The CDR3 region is CASSFESYTEAFF. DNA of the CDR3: TGTGCCAGCAGCTTCGAGTCGTACACTGAAGCTTTCTTT. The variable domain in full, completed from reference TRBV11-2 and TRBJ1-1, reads EAGVAQSPRYKIIEKRQSVAFWCNPISGHATLYWYQQILGQGPKLLIQFQNNGVVDDSQLPKDRFSAERLKGVDSTLKIQPAKLEDSAVYLCASSFESYTEAFFGQGTRLTVV.

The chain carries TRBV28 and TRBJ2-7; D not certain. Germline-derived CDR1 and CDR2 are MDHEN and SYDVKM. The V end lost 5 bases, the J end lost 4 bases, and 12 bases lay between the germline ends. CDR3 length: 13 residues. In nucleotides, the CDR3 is TGTGCCAGCAGTCTTCCAGGAGATTACGAGCAGTACTTC. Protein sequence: CASSLPGDYEQYF.

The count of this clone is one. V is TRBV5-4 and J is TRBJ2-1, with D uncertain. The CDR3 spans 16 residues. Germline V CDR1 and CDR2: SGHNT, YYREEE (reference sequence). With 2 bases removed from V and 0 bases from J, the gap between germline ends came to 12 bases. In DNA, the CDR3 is TGTGCCAGCAGCTTAGCCCGCGAAAGCTCCTACAATGAGCAGTTCTTC. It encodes CASSLARESSYNEQFF.

The DNA of the CDR3 is TGTGCCAGCGTGGCCTCCGGGACAGGGAATGAAAAACTGTTTTTT. It encodes CASVASGTGNEKLFF. This sequence joins TRBV2 and TRBJ1-4, with 9 positions matching TRBD1. The CDR3 sequence is 15 residues long. V trimming: 8 bases; J trimming: 5 bases; junction bases outside the gene matches: 9. From germline, CDR1 is SNHLY and CDR2 FYNNEI.

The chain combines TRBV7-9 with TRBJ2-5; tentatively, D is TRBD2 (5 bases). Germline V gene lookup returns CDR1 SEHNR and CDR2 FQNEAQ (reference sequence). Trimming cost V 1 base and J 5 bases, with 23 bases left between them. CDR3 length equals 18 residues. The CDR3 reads CASSLVLEWPAEEETQYF. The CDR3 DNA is TGTGCCAGCAGCTTAGTGTTGGAGTGGCCAGCGGAGGAGGAGACCCAGTACTTC.

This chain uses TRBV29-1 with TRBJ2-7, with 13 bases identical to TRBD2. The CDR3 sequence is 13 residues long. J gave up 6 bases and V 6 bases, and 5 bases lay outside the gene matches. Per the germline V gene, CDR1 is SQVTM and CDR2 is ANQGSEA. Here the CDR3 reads CSVGLAGVVEQYF. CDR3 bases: TGCAGCGTCGGACTAGCGGGAGTAGTCGAGCAGTACTTC.

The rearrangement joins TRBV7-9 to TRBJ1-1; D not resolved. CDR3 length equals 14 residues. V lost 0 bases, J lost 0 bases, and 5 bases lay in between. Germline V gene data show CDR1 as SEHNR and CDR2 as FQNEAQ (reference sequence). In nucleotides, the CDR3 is TGTGCCAGCAGCTTAGCATCGGTGAACACTGAAGCTTTCTTT. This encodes CASSLASVNTEAFF. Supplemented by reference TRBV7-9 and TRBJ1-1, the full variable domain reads DTGVSQNPRHKITKRGQNVTFRCDPISEHNRLYWYRQTLGQGPEFLTYFQNEAQLEKSRLLSDRFSAERPKGSFSTLEIQRTEQGDSAMYLCASSLASVNTEAFFGQGTRLTVV.

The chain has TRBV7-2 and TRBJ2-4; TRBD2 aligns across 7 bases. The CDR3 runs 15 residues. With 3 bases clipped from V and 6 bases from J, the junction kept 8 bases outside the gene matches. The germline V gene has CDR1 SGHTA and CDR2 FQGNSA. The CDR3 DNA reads TGTGCCAGCAGCTTTAACCGGGACTATAGAAACATTCAGTACTTC. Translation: CASSFNRDYRNIQYF.

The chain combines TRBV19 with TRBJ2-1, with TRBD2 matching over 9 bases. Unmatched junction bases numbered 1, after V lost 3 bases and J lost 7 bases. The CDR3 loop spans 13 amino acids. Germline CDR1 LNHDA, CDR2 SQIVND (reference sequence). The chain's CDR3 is CASSMGLANEQFF. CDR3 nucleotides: TGTGCCAGTAGTATGGGACTAGCAAATGAGCAGTTCTTC.

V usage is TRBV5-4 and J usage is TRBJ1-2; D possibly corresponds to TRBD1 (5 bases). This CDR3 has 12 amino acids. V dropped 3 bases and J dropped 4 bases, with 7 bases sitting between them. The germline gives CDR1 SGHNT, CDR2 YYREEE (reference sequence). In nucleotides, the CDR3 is TGTGCCAGCAGCTATACAGGCTATGGCTACACCTTC. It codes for CASSYTGYGYTF.

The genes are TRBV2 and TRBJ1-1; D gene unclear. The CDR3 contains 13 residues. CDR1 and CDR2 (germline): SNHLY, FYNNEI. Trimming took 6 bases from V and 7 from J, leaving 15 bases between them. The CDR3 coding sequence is TGTGCCAGCAGCTCCCTTCCAAAGATTGAAGCTTTCTTT. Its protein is CASSSLPKIEAFF.

The CDR3 protein is CASSYAASGSYEQYF. In DNA, the CDR3 is TGTGCCAGCAGTTACGCGGCTAGCGGCTCCTACGAGCAGTACTTC. The V and J genes are TRBV6-6 and TRBJ2-7; 7 nucleotides line up with TRBD2. The V segment lost 2 bases and the J segment 0 bases; nucleotides outside the gene matches: 4. The CDR3 consists of 15 residues. Germline loops: CDR1 MNHNY, CDR2 SVGAGI (reference sequence).

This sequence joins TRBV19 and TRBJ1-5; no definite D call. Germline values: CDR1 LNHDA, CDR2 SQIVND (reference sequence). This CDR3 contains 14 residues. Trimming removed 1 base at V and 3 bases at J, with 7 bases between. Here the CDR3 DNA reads TGTGCCAGTAGTATAGCGGCCTTCAATCAGCCCCAGCATTTT. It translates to CASSIAAFNQPQHF.

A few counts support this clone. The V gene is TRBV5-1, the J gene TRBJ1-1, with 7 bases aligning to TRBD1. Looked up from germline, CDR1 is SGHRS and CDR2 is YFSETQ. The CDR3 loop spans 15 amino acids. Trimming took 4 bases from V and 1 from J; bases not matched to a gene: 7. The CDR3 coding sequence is TGCGCCAGCAGCGTCACCGGACAGGAGAACACTGAAGCTTTCTTT. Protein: CASSVTGQENTEAFF.